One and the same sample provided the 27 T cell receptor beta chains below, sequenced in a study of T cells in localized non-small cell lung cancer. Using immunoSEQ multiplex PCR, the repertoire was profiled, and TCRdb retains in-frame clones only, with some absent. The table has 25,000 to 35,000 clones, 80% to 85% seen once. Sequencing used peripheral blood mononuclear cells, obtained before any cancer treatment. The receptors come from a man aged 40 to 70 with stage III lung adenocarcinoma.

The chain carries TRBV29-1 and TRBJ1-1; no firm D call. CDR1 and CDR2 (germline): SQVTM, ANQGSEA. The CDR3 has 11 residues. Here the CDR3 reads CSARVNTEAFF. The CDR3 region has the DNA TGCAGTGCCAGAGTGAACACTGAAGCTTTCTTT.

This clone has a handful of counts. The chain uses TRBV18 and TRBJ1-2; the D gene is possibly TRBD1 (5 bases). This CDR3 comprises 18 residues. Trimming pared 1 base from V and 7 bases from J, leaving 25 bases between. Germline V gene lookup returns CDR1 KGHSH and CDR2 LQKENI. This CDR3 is CASSPHVTVGQVQGGYTF. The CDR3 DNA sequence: TGTGCCAGCTCACCACATGTAACAGTGGGGCAGGTTCAGGGTGGCTACACCTTC. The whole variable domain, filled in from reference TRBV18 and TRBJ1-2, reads NAGVMQNPRHLVRRRGQEARLRCSPMKGHSHVYWYRQLPEEGLKFMVYLQKENIIDESGMPKERFSAEFPKEGPSILRIQQVVRGDSAAYFCASSPHVTVGQVQGGYTFGSGTRLTVV.

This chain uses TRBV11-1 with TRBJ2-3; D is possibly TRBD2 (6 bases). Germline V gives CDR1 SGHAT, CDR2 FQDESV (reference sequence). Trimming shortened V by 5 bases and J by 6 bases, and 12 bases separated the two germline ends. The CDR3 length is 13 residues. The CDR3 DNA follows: TGTGCCAGCAGCGGGGGGTTCCGGGATACGCAGTATTTT. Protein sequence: CASSGGFRDTQYF. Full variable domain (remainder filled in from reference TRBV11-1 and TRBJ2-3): EAEVAQSPRYKITEKSQAVAFWCDPISGHATLYWYRQILGQGPELLVQFQDESVVDDSQLPKDRFSAERLKGVDSTLKIQPAELGDSAMYLCASSGGFRDTQYFGPGTRLTVL.

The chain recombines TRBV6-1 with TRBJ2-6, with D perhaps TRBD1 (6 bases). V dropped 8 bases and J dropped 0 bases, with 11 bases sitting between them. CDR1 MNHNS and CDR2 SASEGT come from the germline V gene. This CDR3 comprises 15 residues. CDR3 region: CASWKGDSGANVLTF. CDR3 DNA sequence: TGTGCCAGCTGGAAGGGGGACTCTGGGGCCAACGTCCTGACTTTC.

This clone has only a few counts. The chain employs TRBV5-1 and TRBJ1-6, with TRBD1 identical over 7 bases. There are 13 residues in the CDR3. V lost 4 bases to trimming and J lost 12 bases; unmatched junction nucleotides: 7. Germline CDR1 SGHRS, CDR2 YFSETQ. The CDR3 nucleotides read TGCGCCAGCAGCCCGACAGGGTCCTTACCCCTCCACTTT. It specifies CASSPTGSLPLHF.

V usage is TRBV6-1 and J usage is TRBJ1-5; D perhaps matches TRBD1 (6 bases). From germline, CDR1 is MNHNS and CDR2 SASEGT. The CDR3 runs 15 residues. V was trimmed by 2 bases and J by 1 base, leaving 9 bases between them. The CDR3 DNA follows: TGTGCCAGCAGTGAACGGGGGGCGAGCAATCAGCCCCAGCATTTT. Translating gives CASSERGASNQPQHF.

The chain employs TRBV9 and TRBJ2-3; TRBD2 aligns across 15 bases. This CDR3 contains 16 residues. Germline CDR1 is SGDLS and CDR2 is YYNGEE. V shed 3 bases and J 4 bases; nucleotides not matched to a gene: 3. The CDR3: CASSGTSGRVADTQYF. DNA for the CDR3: TGTGCCAGCAGCGGGACTAGCGGGAGGGTTGCAGATACGCAGTATTTT.

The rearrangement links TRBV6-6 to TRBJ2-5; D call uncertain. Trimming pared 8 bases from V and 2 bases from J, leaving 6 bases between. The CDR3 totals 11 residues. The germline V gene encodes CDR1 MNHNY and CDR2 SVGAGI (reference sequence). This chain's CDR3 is CASALQETQYF. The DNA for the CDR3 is TGTGCCAGCGCCCTTCAAGAGACCCAGTACTTC.

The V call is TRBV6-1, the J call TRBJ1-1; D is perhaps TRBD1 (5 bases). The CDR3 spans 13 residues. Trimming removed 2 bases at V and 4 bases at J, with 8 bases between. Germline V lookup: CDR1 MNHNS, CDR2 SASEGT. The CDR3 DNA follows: TGTGCCAGCAGTGAAACAGGCGTCACTGAAGCTTTCTTT. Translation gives CASSETGVTEAFF.

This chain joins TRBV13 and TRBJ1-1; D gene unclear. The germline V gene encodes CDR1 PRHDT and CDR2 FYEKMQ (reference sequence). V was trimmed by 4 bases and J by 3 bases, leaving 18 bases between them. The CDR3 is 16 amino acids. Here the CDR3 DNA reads TGTGCCAGCAGCTCTTCCCGCCCCTTTGGGGACACTGAAGCTTTCTTT. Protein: CASSSSRPFGDTEAFF.

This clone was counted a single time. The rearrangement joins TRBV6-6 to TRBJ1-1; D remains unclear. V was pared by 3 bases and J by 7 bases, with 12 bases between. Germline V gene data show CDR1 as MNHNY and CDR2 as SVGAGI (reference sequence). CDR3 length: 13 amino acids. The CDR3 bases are TGTGCCAGCAGTTATAGTCAGAACCTTGAAGCTTTCTTT. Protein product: CASSYSQNLEAFF.

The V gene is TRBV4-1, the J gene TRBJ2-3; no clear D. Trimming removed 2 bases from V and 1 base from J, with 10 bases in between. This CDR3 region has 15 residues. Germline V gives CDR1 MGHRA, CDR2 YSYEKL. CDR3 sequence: CASSQSPDGTDTQYF. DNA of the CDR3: TGCGCCAGCAGCCAATCGCCAGACGGCACAGATACGCAGTATTTT.

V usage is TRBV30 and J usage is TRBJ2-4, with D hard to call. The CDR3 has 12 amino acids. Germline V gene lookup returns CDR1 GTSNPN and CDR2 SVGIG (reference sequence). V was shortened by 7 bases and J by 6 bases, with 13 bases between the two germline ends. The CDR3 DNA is TGTGCCTACACCCGGACGGGAAACATTCAGTACTTC. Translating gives CAYTRTGNIQYF.

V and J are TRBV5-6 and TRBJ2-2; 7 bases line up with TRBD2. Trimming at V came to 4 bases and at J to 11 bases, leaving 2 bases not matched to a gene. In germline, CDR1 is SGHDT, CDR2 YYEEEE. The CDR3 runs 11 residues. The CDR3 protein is CASSREAELFF. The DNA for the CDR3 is TGTGCCAGCAGCCGGGAGGCAGAGCTGTTTTTT.

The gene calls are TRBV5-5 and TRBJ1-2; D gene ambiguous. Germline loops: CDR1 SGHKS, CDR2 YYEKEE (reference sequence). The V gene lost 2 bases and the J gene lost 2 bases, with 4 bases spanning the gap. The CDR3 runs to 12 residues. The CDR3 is CASSFGNYGYTF. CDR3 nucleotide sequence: TGTGCCAGCAGCTTCGGGAACTATGGCTACACCTTC.

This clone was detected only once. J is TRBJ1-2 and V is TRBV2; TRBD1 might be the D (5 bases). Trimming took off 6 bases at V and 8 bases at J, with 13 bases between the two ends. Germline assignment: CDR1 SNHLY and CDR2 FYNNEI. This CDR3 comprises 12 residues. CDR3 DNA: TGTGCCAGCAGAAAGACAGAGACCGGCTACACCTTC. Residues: CASRKTETGYTF.

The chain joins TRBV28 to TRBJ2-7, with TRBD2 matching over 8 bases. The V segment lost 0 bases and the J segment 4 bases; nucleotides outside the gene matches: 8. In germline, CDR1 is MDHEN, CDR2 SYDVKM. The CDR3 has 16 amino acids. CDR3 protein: CASSLWSSGGKYEQYF. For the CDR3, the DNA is TGTGCCAGCAGTTTATGGAGTTCGGGGGGGAAGTACGAGCAGTACTTC.

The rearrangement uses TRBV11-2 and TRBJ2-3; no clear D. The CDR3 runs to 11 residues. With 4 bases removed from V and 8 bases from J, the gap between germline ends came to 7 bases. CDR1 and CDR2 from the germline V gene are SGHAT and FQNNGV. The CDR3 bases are TGTGCCAGCAGCTCAGTTTCTACGCAGTATTTT. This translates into CASSSVSTQYF.

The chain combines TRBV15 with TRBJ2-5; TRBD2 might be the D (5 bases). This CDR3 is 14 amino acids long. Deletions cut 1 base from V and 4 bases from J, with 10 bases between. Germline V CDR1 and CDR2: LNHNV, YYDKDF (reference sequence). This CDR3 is CATSRGEGRETQYF. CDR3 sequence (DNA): TGTGCCACCAGCAGAGGCGAGGGCAGAGAGACCCAGTACTTC.

CDR3 DNA sequence: TGTGCCTCTCACCCCCCAGGGCTTAATGAGCAGTTCTTC. This translates into CASHPPGLNEQFF. The V call is TRBV10-3, the J call TRBJ2-1; D perhaps matches TRBD1 (5 bases). Deletions cut 11 bases from V and 7 bases from J, with 18 bases between. Germline CDR1 is ENHRY and CDR2 is SYGVKD. The CDR3 is 13 amino acids.

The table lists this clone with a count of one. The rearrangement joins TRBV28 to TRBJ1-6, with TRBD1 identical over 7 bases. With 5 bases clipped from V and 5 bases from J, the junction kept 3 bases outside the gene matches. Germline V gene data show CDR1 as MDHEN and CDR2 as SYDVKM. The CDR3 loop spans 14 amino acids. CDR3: CASSPGQNNSPLHF. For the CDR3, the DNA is TGTGCCAGCAGTCCGGGACAGAATAATTCACCCCTCCACTTT.

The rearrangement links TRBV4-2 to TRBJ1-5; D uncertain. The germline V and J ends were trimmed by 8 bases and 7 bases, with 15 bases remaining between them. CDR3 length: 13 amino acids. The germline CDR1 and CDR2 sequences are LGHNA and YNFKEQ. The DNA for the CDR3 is TGTGCCAGCTGGAAAAAGGAGGGACAGCCCCAGCATTTT. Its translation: CASWKKEGQPQHF.

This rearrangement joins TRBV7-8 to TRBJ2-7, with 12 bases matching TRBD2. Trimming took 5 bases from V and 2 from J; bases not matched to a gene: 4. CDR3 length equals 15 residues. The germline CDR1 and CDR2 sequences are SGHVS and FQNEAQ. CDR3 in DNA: TGTGCCAGCAGCCCCCGACTAGCGGGAGCCTACGAGCAGTACTTC. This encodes CASSPRLAGAYEQYF.

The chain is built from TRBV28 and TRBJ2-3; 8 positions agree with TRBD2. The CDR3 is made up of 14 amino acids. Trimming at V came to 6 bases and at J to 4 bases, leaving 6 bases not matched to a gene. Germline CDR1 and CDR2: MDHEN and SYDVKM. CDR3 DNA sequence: TGTGCCAGCAGCCCGAGCGGGAGCTCAGATACGCAGTATTTT. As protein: CASSPSGSSDTQYF.

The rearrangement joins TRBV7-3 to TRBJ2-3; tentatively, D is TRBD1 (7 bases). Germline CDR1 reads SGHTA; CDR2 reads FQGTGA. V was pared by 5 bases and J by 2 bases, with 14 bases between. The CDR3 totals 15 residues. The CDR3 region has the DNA TGTGCCAGCAGCCAACAGGGGAGGCCCACAGATACGCAGTATTTT. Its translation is CASSQQGRPTDTQYF.

CDR3 in DNA: TGTGCCAGCAGCCAAGATACAAGCCCAGATTACGAGCAGTACTTC. This codes for CASSQDTSPDYEQYF. The V call is TRBV4-2, the J call TRBJ2-7; D gene unclear. V was shortened by 0 bases and J by 4 bases, with 13 bases between the two germline ends. This CDR3 contains 15 residues. Germline assignment: CDR1 LGHNA and CDR2 YNFKEQ.

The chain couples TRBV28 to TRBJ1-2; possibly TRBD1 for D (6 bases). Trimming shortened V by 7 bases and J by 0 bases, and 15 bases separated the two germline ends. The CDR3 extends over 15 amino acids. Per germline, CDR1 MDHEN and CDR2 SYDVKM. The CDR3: CASTTYRAPNYGYTF. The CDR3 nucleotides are TGTGCCAGCACGACCTACAGGGCACCTAACTATGGCTACACCTTC.